Listed below are T cell receptor beta chains from one sample, sequenced in a study of beta chain features in type 1 diabetes. Assay used: immunoSEQ multiplex PCR; TCRdb lists only in-frame clones, some missing. Here the sample spans around 300,000 clones, approximately 8% being singletons. The sample consisted of central memory CD4+ T cells from blood. These receptors were obtained from a woman aged 18-35 years in good health. The conserved cysteine and the conserved F or W are not part of the CDR3 here.

TRBV20-1,TRBJ2-6,SARGGTVLT
TRBV9,TRBJ1-4,ASSTHHTTTNEKLF
TRBV7-3,TRBJ2-3,ASSLLAGGTSFS
TRBV7-9,TRBJ1-3,ASSLATGFGNTIY
TRBV6-5,TRBJ2-2,ASSYSPGQTGELF
TRBV5-1,TRBJ2-3,ASSLGWTFTDTQY
TRBV9,TRBJ2-1,ASSVQFAGPYNEQF
TRBV30,TRBJ1-2,ACGLHGYT
TRBV11-1,TRBJ1-1,ASSPTATEKNTEAF
TRBV5-1,TRBJ2-1,ASSLATARSPYNEQF
TRBV5-1,TRBJ1-2,ASSLGALYGYT
TRBV5-1,TRBJ2-2,ASSADRGRTGELF
TRBV7-9,TRBJ2-7,ASSPSHPRGVLDYEQY
TRBV6-5,TRBJ2-1,ASIPPGRGNEQF
TRBV4-2,TRBJ2-3,ASSQEPPGTSSTDTQY
TRBV14,TRBJ2-1,ASSQDAGGPFYNEQF
TRBV28,TRBJ2-2,ASSYLDRGLGELF
TRBV30,TRBJ2-3,AWSVGIAGTDTQY
TRBV4-1,TRBJ2-5,ASSQEGAVQETQY
TRBV30,TRBJ2-2,AWMAKGEGTGELF
TRBV14,TRBJ2-7,ASSQDLLAGHYEQY